Listed below are T cell receptor beta chains from one sample, sequenced in a study of shared clonotypes between healthy human individuals. The table came from immunoSEQ multiplex PCR; TCRdb's copy has only in-frame clones and leaves some out. Among about 1,800,000 clones listed, approximately 94% were seen once. The sequencing input was naive CD8+ T cells sorted from blood. These receptors all come from a man aged 18 to 29 in good health. Each CDR3 is given with its conserved first and last residue. Each record gives: D gene, V gene, clone size, J gene, CDR3 protein, CDR3 DNA. D genes are given only for firm matches. Clone size is not always given. Where it is, it says once, few, many or a class for expanded clones.

-	TRBV28	-	TRBJ1-2	CASTLGGYYGYTF	TGTGCCAGCACCCTTGGGGGTTACTATGGCTACACCTTC
-	TRBV30	-	TRBJ1-1	CAWNVRVGGTEAFF	TGTGCCTGGAATGTAAGGGTTGGGGGCACTGAAGCTTTCTTT
TRBD1	TRBV6-6	-	TRBJ2-1	CASSYNRDRGNDEQFF	TGTGCCAGCAGTTATAACCGGGACAGGGGGAACGATGAGCAGTTCTTC
-	TRBV6-5	-	TRBJ2-5	CASSYSRLIQETQYF	TGTGCCAGCAGTTACTCGCGGCTGATACAAGAGACCCAGTACTTC
TRBD2	TRBV13	-	TRBJ2-3	CASSLAGGSFADTQYF	TGTGCCAGCAGCTTAGCGGGAGGTTCTTTCGCAGATACGCAGTATTTT
-	TRBV5-1	-	TRBJ2-5	CASSLGWGEETQYF	TGCGCCAGCAGCTTGGGATGGGGGGAAGAGACCCAGTACTTC
-	TRBV7-9	few	TRBJ1-2	CASSLGTRAGYTF	TGTGCCAGCAGCTTAGGGACAAGGGCTGGCTACACCTTC
-	TRBV5-4	-	TRBJ2-7	CASSRLGTTYEQYF	TGTGCCAGCTCCCGACTGGGAACCACCTACGAGCAGTACTTC
-	TRBV9	-	TRBJ2-1	CASSVPPYNEQFF	TGTGCCAGCAGCGTTCCCCCCTACAATGAGCAGTTCTTC
-	TRBV7-3	-	TRBJ2-3	CASSLMSTDTQYF	TGTGCCAGCAGCTTAATGAGCACAGATACGCAGTATTTT
-	TRBV4-2	-	TRBJ1-2	CASSQGGRYEDGYTF	TGTGCCAGCAGCCAAGGTGGACGGTACGAAGATGGCTACACCTTC
-	TRBV10-3	-	TRBJ1-2	CASLGYGYTF	TGTGCCTCCCTCGGCTATGGCTACACCTTC
-	TRBV27	-	TRBJ2-7	CASSLMFSSYEQYF	TGTGCCAGCAGTTTAATGTTTAGCTCCTACGAGCAGTACTTC
-	TRBV5-1	-	TRBJ1-1	CASSLLRGPISEAFF	TGCGCCAGCAGCTTGTTGCGGGGGCCTATTTCTGAAGCTTTCTTT
-	TRBV4-1	-	TRBJ1-1	CASSQGKNTEAFF	TGCGCCAGCAGCCAAGGCAAGAACACTGAAGCTTTCTTT
TRBD1	TRBV7-9	-	TRBJ2-1	CASSSSRGQGADEQFF	TGTGCCAGCAGCTCATCCCGTGGACAGGGGGCCGATGAGCAGTTCTTC
-	TRBV2	-	TRBJ2-1	CASSETEGNEQFF	TGTGCCAGCAGTGAAACCGAAGGAAATGAGCAGTTCTTC
-	TRBV4-1	-	TRBJ2-5	CASSPVGGQETQYF	TGCGCCAGCAGCCCAGTTGGGGGGCAAGAGACCCAGTACTTC
TRBD2	TRBV4-1	-	TRBJ2-5	CASSQRLAEAETQYF	TGCGCCAGCAGCCAACGGCTAGCGGAGGCGGAGACCCAGTACTTC
-	TRBV6-8	once	TRBJ2-7	CASSYEGGRDPYEQYF	TGTGCCAGCAGTTACGAGGGCGGGCGGGACCCCTACGAGCAGTACTTC
-	TRBV5-6	-	TRBJ1-4	CASNTWGGTNEKLFF	TGTGCCAGCAACACGTGGGGGGGTACTAATGAAAAACTGTTTTTT
TRBD2	TRBV9	-	TRBJ2-2	CASSVSGGTGELFF	TGTGCCAGCAGCGTTAGCGGGGGCACCGGGGAGCTGTTTTTT
-	TRBV7-6	-	TRBJ1-6	CASSLGWGAGNSPLHF	TGTGCCAGCAGCTTAGGGTGGGGGGCCGGTAATTCACCCCTCCACTTT
-	TRBV2	-	TRBJ2-5	CASTGEETQYF	TGTGCCAGCACCGGCGAAGAGACCCAGTACTTC
-	TRBV7-6	-	TRBJ2-3	CASSLGRLTMEDTQYF	TGTGCCAGCAGCTTAGGTCGCCTAACAATGGAAGATACGCAGTATTTT
TRBD2	TRBV6-5	-	TRBJ2-5	CASSYSRGGRETQYF	TGTGCCAGCAGTTACTCCCGGGGGGGACGAGAGACCCAGTACTTC
TRBD2	TRBV7-9	-	TRBJ2-1	CASSLAAGGLSEQFF	TGTGCCAGCAGCTTAGCAGCGGGGGGCCTAAGTGAGCAGTTCTTC
TRBD2	TRBV11-2	-	TRBJ2-5	CASSDTSVETQYF	TGTGCCAGCAGCGACACTAGCGTAGAGACCCAGTACTTC
TRBD2	TRBV5-6	-	TRBJ2-4	CASSLALAGAVGNIQYF	TGTGCCAGCAGCTTGGCCCTAGCGGGGGCGGTGGGAAACATTCAGTACTTC
TRBD1	TRBV13	-	TRBJ2-7	CASSFQGAGYEQYF	TGTGCCAGCAGCTTCCAGGGGGCAGGCTACGAGCAGTACTTC
TRBD2	TRBV7-3	once	TRBJ2-1	CASSWGTSAYNEQFF	TGTGCCAGCAGCTGGGGGACTAGCGCCTACAATGAGCAGTTCTTC
-	TRBV7-7	-	TRBJ2-7	CASSSEAGYEQYF	TGTGCTAGCAGCTCGGAGGCTGGGTACGAGCAGTACTTC
-	TRBV19	-	TRBJ2-5	CASSNEVSQETQYF	TGTGCCAGTAGTAATGAAGTTTCCCAAGAGACCCAGTACTTC
TRBD1	TRBV5-5	-	TRBJ1-6	CASSLAGTGSSYNSPLHF	TGTGCCAGCAGCTTGGCCGGGACAGGGAGCTCCTATAATTCACCCCTCCACTTT